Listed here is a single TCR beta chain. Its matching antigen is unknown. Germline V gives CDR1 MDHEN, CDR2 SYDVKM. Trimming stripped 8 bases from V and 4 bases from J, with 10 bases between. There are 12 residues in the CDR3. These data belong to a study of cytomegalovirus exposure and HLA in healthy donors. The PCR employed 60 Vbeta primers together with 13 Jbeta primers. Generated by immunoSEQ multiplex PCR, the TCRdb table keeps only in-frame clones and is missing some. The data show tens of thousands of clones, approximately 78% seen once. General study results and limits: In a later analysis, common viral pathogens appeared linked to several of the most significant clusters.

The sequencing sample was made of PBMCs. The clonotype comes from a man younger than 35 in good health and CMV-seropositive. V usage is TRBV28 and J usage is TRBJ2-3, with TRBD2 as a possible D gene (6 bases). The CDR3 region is CASRPGADTQYF. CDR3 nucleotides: TGTGCCAGCCGCCCGGGGGCAGATACGCAGTATTTT.